This T cell receptor (beta chain) was sequenced during a study of CD8 T cells in ankylosing spondylitis. General study results and limits: CD8+ cells made up the disease-linked clones, which were relatively rare in peripheral blood.

This clonotype was recorded many times. Its specificity is not known. The CDR3 loop spans 16 amino acids. CDR1 SGHDT and CDR2 YYEEEE come from the germline V gene. Trimming cost V 1 base and J 0 bases, with 14 bases left between them. Quantitative molecular-barcoded 5'-RACE generated the TCR beta libraries. Each CDR3 protein is one row after TCRdb ran MiXCR on the 5' RACE reads. The table has roughly 250,000 distinct CDR3 sequences, roughly 8.6% seen once. This TCR was recovered from a male donor with ankylosing spondylitis or in good health (not recorded which). This rearrangement joins TRBV5-6 to TRBJ2-7, with D unclear. Input material: blood, either unsorted or a sorted T cell fraction (not recorded which). The DNA of the CDR3 is TGTGCCAGCAGCTTGTCTTTGCCAAACTTCTCCTACGAGCAGTACTTC. This codes for CASSLSLPNFSYEQYF.